A selection of T cell receptor beta chains follows, all from one sample in a study of blood T cell repertoires in COVID-19. The data were produced by immunoSEQ multiplex PCR, yet TCRdb's version contains in-frame clones alone and is incomplete. The sample yields about 250,000 clones, approximately 88% seen once. The source material was peripheral blood. All receptors come from a woman in her twenties or thirties with COVID-19, enrolled during active disease. CDR3s include the opening cysteine and the closing phenylalanine or tryptophan. The D gene is left open where the match is weak. Size is stated for part of the rows, as once, few or many counts, or as a class when the clone is expanded.

TRBD2	-	TRBJ2-5	TRBV5-1	CASSPGLAGREETQYF	TGCGCCAGCAGCCCTGGACTAGCGGGGAGGGAAGAGACCCAGTACTTC
TRBD1	-	TRBJ2-1	TRBV27	CASSLGPGGMNEQFF	TGTGCCAGCAGTTTAGGGCCAGGGGGCATGAATGAGCAGTTCTTC
-	-	TRBJ1-1	TRBV7-8	CASSSRVWEEHTEAFF	TGTGCCAGCAGCTCAAGGGTCTGGGAGGAACACACTGAAGCTTTCTTT
TRBD1	-	TRBJ1-2	TRBV5-4	CASSIGTDTGGYTF	TGTGCCAGCAGCATAGGGACAGACACGGGAGGCTACACCTTC
TRBD2	-	TRBJ2-1	TRBV7-8	CASSPTSGGSSYNEQFF	TGTGCCAGCAGCCCGACTAGCGGGGGGAGCTCCTACAATGAGCAGTTCTTC
TRBD2	-	TRBJ2-1	TRBV5-6	CASSLLGLAGGSSYNEQFF	TGTGCCAGCAGCTTGTTGGGACTAGCGGGGGGGAGCTCCTACAATGAGCAGTTCTTC
-	many	TRBJ1-5	TRBV6-5	CASNQGINQPQHF	TGTGCCAGCAATCAGGGTATCAATCAGCCCCAGCATTTT
-	many	TRBJ1-1	TRBV2	CASRGTQNTEAFF	TGTGCCAGCAGGGGGACACAGAACACTGAAGCTTTCTTT
-	few	TRBJ1-1	TRBV6-4	CASRSGRDGTEAFF	TGTGCCAGCAGAAGCGGGCGGGACGGCACTGAAGCTTTCTTT
-	-	TRBJ1-5	TRBV7-2	CASSLDSRTFHQPQHF	TGTGCCAGCAGCTTGGACAGCCGAACCTTTCATCAGCCCCAGCATTTT
-	once	TRBJ1-2	TRBV4-3	CASSQARTAGAPYGYTF	TGCGCCAGCAGCCAAGCCCGGACAGCGGGGGCTCCTTATGGCTACACCTTC
-	-	TRBJ2-1	TRBV12-3/TRBV12-4	CASGILGVNEQFF	TGTGCCAGCGGCATCCTCGGGGTCAATGAGCAGTTCTTC
TRBD2	-	TRBJ2-6	TRBV18	CASSPSGGSSGANVLTF	TGTGCCAGCTCACCATCGGGGGGGAGCTCTGGGGCCAACGTCCTGACTTTC
-	-	TRBJ1-4	TRBV6-5	CASRTGGIGEKLFF	TGTGCCAGCAGAACGGGGGGGATTGGTGAAAAACTGTTTTTT
-	few	TRBJ1-5	TRBV10-1	CASSESGGANQPQHF	TGCGCCAGCAGTGAGTCTGGGGGGGCGAATCAGCCCCAGCATTTT
-	once	TRBJ1-5	TRBV7-2	CASSLEPYSNQPQHF	TGTGCCAGCAGCTTAGAGCCCTATAGCAATCAGCCCCAGCATTTT
-	-	TRBJ2-5	TRBV4-1	CASSEEGRETQYF	TGCGCCAGCAGTGAGGAAGGGAGAGAGACCCAGTACTTC
-	-	TRBJ1-5	TRBV7-2	CASSLQGTGSNQPQHF	TGTGCCAGCAGCTTGCAGGGAACAGGCTCCAATCAGCCCCAGCATTTT
-	-	TRBJ2-3	TRBV19	CASTEGTTDTQYF	TGTGCCAGTACGGAGGGAACTACAGATACGCAGTATTTT
-	-	TRBJ1-5	TRBV5-1	CASRNLPGSNQPQHF	TGCGCCAGCAGAAATCTCCCCGGGAGCAATCAGCCCCAGCATTTT
TRBD1	-	TRBJ1-2	TRBV6-6	CASSKEGQGGFGYTF	TGTGCCAGCAGCAAAGAAGGACAGGGAGGCTTCGGCTACACCTTC
TRBD1	-	TRBJ2-3	TRBV7-9	CASSTRTGSTDTQYF	TGTGCCAGCAGCACAAGGACAGGGAGCACAGATACGCAGTATTTT
-	few	TRBJ1-3	TRBV5-1	CASSLEEGNTIYF	TGCGCCAGCAGCTTGGAGGAGGGGAACACCATATATTTT
TRBD2	once	TRBJ2-1	TRBV11-3	CASSLDSSGYNEQFF	TGTGCCAGCAGCTTAGATTCTAGCGGATACAATGAGCAGTTCTTC
-	-	TRBJ1-4	TRBV2	CASGLLMSQNEKLFF	TGTGCCAGCGGGTTACTTATGTCACAGAATGAAAAACTGTTTTTT
TRBD2	-	TRBJ2-5	TRBV28	CASSLTGGQETQYF	TGTGCCAGCAGTTTAACGGGGGGGCAAGAGACCCAGTACTTC
-	-	TRBJ1-2	TRBV19	CASTQSGTSNYGYTF	TGTGCCAGTACCCAATCCGGGACATCCAACTATGGCTACACCTTC
-	-	TRBJ1-3	TRBV5-1	CASSPGLIGNTIYF	TGCGCCAGCAGCCCAGGGTTGATAGGAAACACCATATATTTT
-	-	TRBJ1-2	TRBV23-1	CASSQSEREGFYGYTF	TGCGCCAGCAGTCAATCGGAGAGGGAGGGATTCTATGGCTACACCTTC
TRBD2	-	TRBJ2-1	TRBV12-3/TRBV12-4	CASRLAGTYEQFF	TGTGCCAGCAGACTAGCGGGAACCTATGAGCAGTTCTTC
-	-	TRBJ2-1	TRBV23-1	CASSHEDEQFF	TGCGCCAGCAGTCACGAGGATGAGCAGTTCTTC
-	-	TRBJ2-5	TRBV7-2	CASSSPRGKETQYF	TGTGCCAGCAGCTCCCCCCGGGGGAAGGAGACCCAGTACTTC
TRBD1	-	TRBJ2-1	TRBV11-3	CASSLTRLGQGYYNEQFF	TGTGCCAGCAGCTTAACCCGACTGGGACAGGGCTACTACAATGAGCAGTTCTTC
TRBD1	-	TRBJ1-2	TRBV18	CASSPLQGTEGYTF	TGTGCCAGCTCACCTCTACAGGGGACGGAGGGCTACACCTTC
-	-	TRBJ1-2	TRBV15	CATSGERQAQSGYTF	TGTGCCACCAGCGGGGAGAGACAGGCCCAAAGTGGCTACACCTTC
TRBD1	-	TRBJ2-5	TRBV4-2	CASSRPGQGVQETQYF	TGTGCCAGCAGCCGCCCGGGACAGGGCGTGCAAGAGACCCAGTACTTC
TRBD1	-	TRBJ2-3	TRBV2	CASSEITGQGLTDTQYF	TGTGCCAGCAGTGAAATTACCGGACAGGGGCTAACAGATACGCAGTATTTT
TRBD1	-	TRBJ1-1	TRBV19	CASSRAGGTTEAFF	TGTGCCAGTAGTAGGGCAGGGGGTACTACTGAAGCTTTCTTT
-	-	TRBJ2-3	TRBV29-1	CSVEDLEGALADTQYF	TGCAGCGTTGAAGATCTGGAGGGGGCGCTTGCAGATACGCAGTATTTT
TRBD2	-	TRBJ2-3	TRBV7-8	CASSLGFGSRVAGGTDTQYF	TGTGCCAGCAGCTTAGGGTTTGGGTCTCGGGTAGCGGGGGGCACAGATACGCAGTATTTT
-	-	TRBJ1-2	TRBV5-1	CASSLSANYGYTF	TGCGCCAGCAGCTTATCAGCTAACTATGGCTACACCTTC
-	few	TRBJ2-3	TRBV10-3	CAIKGAYATDTQYF	TGTGCCATCAAAGGGGCCTATGCCACAGATACGCAGTATTTT
TRBD1	-	TRBJ2-3	TRBV5-5	CASSPDRGYGDTQYF	TGTGCCAGCAGTCCGGACAGGGGGTACGGGGATACGCAGTATTTT
TRBD2	-	TRBJ2-3	TRBV4-3	CASSRAGGPDTQYF	TGCGCCAGCAGCAGGGCGGGGGGCCCAGATACGCAGTATTTT
-	-	TRBJ2-5	TRBV5-1	CASSRISGAGNQETQYF	TGCGCCAGCAGCCGGATCTCCGGAGCGGGTAATCAAGAGACCCAGTACTTC
TRBD1	-	TRBJ1-2	TRBV30	CAWSRDRGGYTF	TGTGCCTGGAGTCGGGACAGGGGGGGCTACACCTTC
-	once	TRBJ2-7	TRBV4-3	CASSQLGQGKVEQYF	TGCGCCAGCAGCCAACTGGGGCAGGGTAAGGTCGAGCAGTACTTC
TRBD1	once	TRBJ2-5	TRBV5-5	CASSEGQPQETQYF	TGTGCCAGCAGCGAGGGACAGCCCCAGGAGACCCAGTACTTC
TRBD2	once	TRBJ2-3	TRBV28	CASSLSASGEWDTQYF	TGTGCCAGCAGTTTATCGGCTAGCGGGGAGTGGGATACGCAGTATTTT
-	-	TRBJ2-1	TRBV5-6	CASSYQTTGYNEQFF	TGTGCCAGCAGTTACCAAACGACAGGTTACAATGAGCAGTTCTTC
TRBD2	-	TRBJ2-7	TRBV3-1/TRBV3-2	CASSLGEGYEQYF	TGTGCCAGCAGCCTAGGGGAGGGATACGAGCAGTACTTC
-	-	TRBJ2-7	TRBV6-5	CATALQGATYEQYF	TGTGCCACCGCCCTACAGGGAGCCACCTACGAGCAGTACTTC
-	-	TRBJ2-3	TRBV6-5	CASSPFGTAPDTQYF	TGTGCCAGCAGCCCCTTTGGGACTGCCCCAGATACGCAGTATTTT
TRBD1	-	TRBJ1-6	TRBV15	CATSPGTGASPLHF	TGTGCCACCAGCCCAGGGACAGGGGCGTCACCCCTCCACTTT
-	-	TRBJ2-1	TRBV28	CASSLNRIYNEQFF	TGTGCCAGCAGTTTGAACAGGATTTACAATGAGCAGTTCTTC
-	-	TRBJ2-1	TRBV5-6	CASSLGQAYNEQFF	TGTGCCAGCAGCTTGGGGCAGGCTTACAATGAGCAGTTCTTC
-	-	TRBJ1-1	TRBV3-1/TRBV3-2	CASSQGALMNTEAFF	TGTGCCAGCAGCCAAGGTGCACTTATGAACACTGAAGCTTTCTTT
TRBD2	once	TRBJ2-5	TRBV19	CASKTSGRETQYF	TGTGCCAGCAAGACTAGCGGGAGGGAGACCCAGTACTTC
TRBD2	-	TRBJ2-3	TRBV6-4	CASSEGTSGGNTDTQYF	TGTGCCAGCAGTGAAGGGACTAGCGGGGGGAACACAGATACGCAGTATTTT